These 27 T cell receptor beta chains originate from one sample sequenced in a study of blood T cell repertoires in COVID-19. The method was immunoSEQ multiplex PCR; TCRdb's version includes in-frame clones alone and lacks a portion of them. The sample records more than 110,000 clones, approximately 83% being singletons. Sequencing was done on a sample of peripheral blood. Source of these receptors: a woman aged 60-75 years with acute or convalescent COVID-19.

This chain connects TRBV21-1 to TRBJ1-3; the table assigns TRBD1, which was not confirmed against the DNA. TRBV21-1 is assigned pseudogene status. The CDR3 totals 20 residues. CDR3 in amino acids: CASSKVLGCKLFSSGNTIYF. The CDR3 DNA follows: TGTGCCAGCAGCAAAGTCCTGGGCTGTAAGTTATTTAGCTCTGGAAACACCATATATTTT.

The rearrangement links TRBV7-2 to TRBJ1-1; perhaps TRBD1 as D (5 bases). V lost 0 bases, J lost 6 bases, and 14 bases lay in between. This CDR3 has 15 residues. Per the germline V gene, CDR1 is SGHTA and CDR2 is FQGNSA. CDR3 nucleotide sequence: TGTGCCAGCAGCTTAGCCGTCGGGGGGTACGCTGAAGCTTTCTTT. Its translation is CASSLAVGGYAEAFF.

This chain uses TRBV5-1 with TRBJ2-5; 7 nucleotides align to TRBD2. This CDR3 is built from 16 residues. With 4 bases clipped from V and 0 bases from J, the junction kept 9 bases outside the gene matches. Germline assignment: CDR1 SGHRS and CDR2 YFSETQ. In DNA, the CDR3 is TGCGCCAGCAGCCCCGGGGAGGGTTGGAACCAAGAGACCCAGTACTTC. Translating it yields CASSPGEGWNQETQYF.

This clone came up once. The chain joins TRBV11-2 to TRBJ1-2; D gene unclear. CDR3 length: 12 amino acids. The germline V gene encodes CDR1 SGHAT and CDR2 FQNNGV. V shed 0 bases and J shed 7 bases, with 6 bases lying between them. Here the CDR3 reads CASSLEYSGYTF. The CDR3 nucleotides are TGTGCCAGCAGCTTAGAGTACAGTGGCTACACCTTC.

The V call is TRBV19, the J call TRBJ2-4, with D possibly TRBD1 on 5 matching bases. This CDR3 has 14 residues. From germline, CDR1 is LNHDA and CDR2 SQIVND (reference sequence). The germline V and J ends were trimmed by 7 bases and 0 bases, with 10 bases remaining between them. The CDR3 is CASNSGLAKNIQYF. The CDR3 DNA reads as TGTGCCAGTAACTCAGGGCTAGCCAAAAACATTCAGTACTTC.

The V call is TRBV10-2, the J call TRBJ1-1; no definite D call. V dropped 6 bases and J dropped 2 bases, with 7 bases sitting between them. This CDR3 has 12 residues. Germline values: CDR1 WSHSY, CDR2 SAAADI. Here the CDR3 DNA reads TGCGCCAGCAGGCAGGTTAACACTGAAGCTTTCTTT. It encodes CASRQVNTEAFF.

J is TRBJ2-1 and V is TRBV13; D remains ambiguous. Germline CDR1 reads PRHDT; CDR2 reads FYEKMQ (reference sequence). Trimming removed 2 bases from V and 1 base from J, with 9 bases in between. This CDR3 spans 15 amino acids. The CDR3 nucleotides are TGTGCCAGCAGCTTAATGGCAAATTCCTACAATGAGCAGTTCTTC. Translating gives CASSLMANSYNEQFF.

The V gene is TRBV6-6, the J gene TRBJ2-7; 7 nucleotides align to TRBD2. After removal of 8 bases from V and 4 bases from J, the junction contained 5 bases not matched to a gene. This CDR3 comprises 12 residues. Germline V gene data show CDR1 as MNHNY and CDR2 as SVGAGI (reference sequence). In DNA form, the CDR3 reads TGTGCCAGCGCGGGAGAGGCGTACGAGCAGTACTTC. This encodes CASAGEAYEQYF.

The chain combines TRBV5-1 with TRBJ2-6; 8 bases match TRBD2. Germline values: CDR1 SGHRS, CDR2 YFSETQ. The CDR3 contains 18 residues. V lost 0 bases, J lost 0 bases, and 5 bases stayed unmatched. The CDR3 region has the DNA TGCGCCAGCAGCTTGGAGCCGGGAGGGAGCTCTGGGGCCAACGTCCTGACTTTC. Protein sequence: CASSLEPGGSSGANVLTF.

V gene TRBV30 combines with J gene TRBJ2-5, with TRBD2 identical over 15 bases. The CDR3 sequence is 19 residues long. V shed 0 bases and J 5 bases; nucleotides not matched to a gene: 13. Germline V CDR1 and CDR2: GTSNPN, SVGIG (reference sequence). The CDR3: CAWSVIWGGTSGRRETQYF. The CDR3 DNA sequence: TGTGCCTGGAGTGTAATTTGGGGCGGGACTAGCGGGAGGAGGGAGACCCAGTACTTC.

The chain uses TRBV2 and TRBJ1-2; possible D gene TRBD1, 6 bases. The CDR3 runs 13 residues. Germline V gives CDR1 SNHLY, CDR2 FYNNEI. Trimming cost V 2 bases and J 4 bases, with 8 bases left between them. CDR3 DNA sequence: TGTGCCAGCAGTGAAACAGGGAGCTATGGCTACACCTTC. Encoded protein: CASSETGSYGYTF.

V gene TRBV7-2 combines with J gene TRBJ1-2; 8 bases are a match to TRBD1. The CDR3 has 18 residues. The germline gives CDR1 SGHTA, CDR2 FQGNSA. J lost 5 bases, V lost 5 bases, and 19 bases had no gene match. CDR3 DNA sequence: TGTGCCAGCAGCCCCGCTCAGGGGGCCGGCTCAACGGGATATGGCTACACCTTC. This codes for CASSPAQGAGSTGYGYTF. The entire variable domain, with the rest obtained from reference TRBV7-2 and TRBJ1-2, is as follows: GAGVSQSPSNKVTEKGKDVELRCDPISGHTALYWYRQSLGQGLEFLIYFQGNSAPDKSGLPSDRFSAERTGGSVSTLTIQRTQQEDSAVYLCASSPAQGAGSTGYGYTFGSGTRLTVV.

This rearrangement joins TRBV29-1 to TRBJ1-5, with 11 bases lining up with TRBD1. The CDR3 runs to 15 residues. Trimming cost V 6 bases and J 6 bases; bases outside gene matches: 10. Germline lookup yields CDR1 SQVTM and CDR2 ANQGSEA. CDR3 sequence: CSVSGTGGLGQPQHF. Written as DNA, the CDR3 is TGCAGCGTGTCTGGGACAGGGGGTTTGGGTCAGCCCCAGCATTTT. Filled out from reference TRBV29-1 and TRBJ1-5, the complete variable domain reads SAVISQKPSRDICQRGTSLTIQCQVDSQVTMMFWYRQQPGQSLTLIATANQGSEATYESGFVIDKFPISRPNLTFSTLTVSNMSPEDSSIYLCSVSGTGGLGQPQHFGDGTRLSIL.

In DNA, the CDR3 is TGCAGTGCTACTGACAGGGGGGACACTGAAGCTTTCTTT. Protein: CSATDRGDTEAFF. The chain couples TRBV20-1 to TRBJ1-1; 9 bases match TRBD1. Germline lookup yields CDR1 DFQATT and CDR2 SNEGSKA (reference sequence). CDR3 size: 13 residues. Trimming at V came to 4 bases and at J to 3 bases, leaving 3 bases not matched to a gene.

The chain couples TRBV11-3 to TRBJ2-7; no clear D gene. The CDR3 is 11 residues long. Trimming took off 3 bases at V and 7 bases at J, with 7 bases between the two ends. CDR1 and CDR2 from the germline V gene are SGHNT and YENEEA. In nucleotides, the CDR3 is TGTGCCAGCAGCTTCTCGGTGGAGCAGTACTTC. This codes for CASSFSVEQYF.

The J gene is TRBJ2-5, the V gene TRBV2; the match to TRBD1 covers 10 bases. The CDR3 loop spans 16 amino acids. The V gene's germline CDR1 is SNHLY and CDR2 FYNNEI. V was pared by 4 bases and J by 1 base, with 6 bases of the junction left unmatched. CDR3 bases: TGTGCCAGCAGTGCGATGGGGACAGGGGCCCAAGAGACCCAGTACTTC. This encodes CASSAMGTGAQETQYF. Full variable domain (outside the CDR3, taken from reference TRBV2 and TRBJ2-5): EPEVTQTPSHQVTQMGQEVILRCVPISNHLYFYWYRQILGQKVEFLVSFYNNEISEKSEIFDDQFSVERPDGSNFTLKIRSTKLEDSAMYFCASSAMGTGAQETQYFGPGTRLLVL.

The V call is TRBV10-3, the J call TRBJ2-1; D is possibly TRBD2 (6 bases). V was pared by 1 base and J by 5 bases, with 21 bases between. This CDR3 region has 18 residues. Germline CDR1 reads ENHRY; CDR2 reads SYGVKD. Written as DNA, the CDR3 is TGTGCCATCAGTGAGTGGGATAGCGGCACAGCTCGAGACAATGAGCAGTTCTTC. Translation gives CAISEWDSGTARDNEQFF.

In DNA form, the CDR3 reads TGTGCCAGCAGTAACACAGGGTATCAGCCCCAGCATTTT. Its protein product is CASSNTGYQPQHF. The chain has TRBV6-6 and TRBJ1-5; D may be TRBD1 (6 bases). The length of the CDR3 is 13 residues. V was pared by 5 bases and J by 5 bases, with 10 bases between. Germline V gene lookup returns CDR1 MNHNY and CDR2 SVGAGI (reference sequence).

The rearrangement joins TRBV7-9 to TRBJ2-2; 8 bases are shared with TRBD2. The V and J ends lost 5 bases and 4 bases, in that order; junction bases with no gene match: 6. The CDR3 extends over 15 amino acids. Germline CDR1 SEHNR, CDR2 FQNEAQ (reference sequence). The CDR3 nucleotides read TGTGCCAGCAGCAGAGCGGGGGTGGGCACCGGGGAGCTGTTTTTT. It encodes CASSRAGVGTGELFF.

This clone was counted once. V and J are TRBV28 and TRBJ2-1, with a possible D match to TRBD2 (5 bases). With 6 bases removed from V and 4 bases from J, the gap between germline ends came to 13 bases. Per germline, CDR1 MDHEN and CDR2 SYDVKM. CDR3 length: 14 residues. Here the CDR3 DNA reads TGTGCCAGCAGGGAAGGAGGCGGTTACAATGAGCAGTTCTTC. It encodes CASREGGGYNEQFF.

The rearrangement uses TRBV19 and TRBJ1-5, with a possible D match to TRBD1 (5 bases). The germline gives CDR1 LNHDA, CDR2 SQIVND (reference sequence). V was cut by 2 bases and J by 5 bases, with 16 bases left in between. CDR3 length: 16 amino acids. For the CDR3, the DNA is TGTGCCAGTAGTATATTACAGGTCAGGACGGATCAGCCCCAGCATTTT. It specifies CASSILQVRTDQPQHF.

This chain connects TRBV27 to TRBJ1-6, with D hard to call. Per germline, CDR1 MNHEY and CDR2 SMNVEV (reference sequence). Trimming shortened V by 5 bases and J by 4 bases, and 9 bases separated the two germline ends. The CDR3 extends over 14 amino acids. CDR3 in DNA: TGTGCCAGCAGTCCACAGAATTATAATTCACCCCTCCACTTT. Amino acid sequence: CASSPQNYNSPLHF.

The chain has TRBV30 and TRBJ2-5; the D gene is possibly TRBD2 (6 bases). Germline V gene lookup returns CDR1 GTSNPN and CDR2 SVGIG (reference sequence). This CDR3 region has 14 residues. V gave up 4 bases and J gave up 2 bases, with 14 bases separating them. The CDR3 is CAWNRRGKQETQYF. The CDR3 nucleotides are TGTGCCTGGAACCGTCGCGGGAAACAAGAGACCCAGTACTTC.

This chain uses TRBV19 with TRBJ1-6; TRBD1 matches 9 bases. The junction had 7 bases not matched to a gene; V was cut back by 8 bases and J by 8 bases. Germline CDR1 LNHDA, CDR2 SQIVND (reference sequence). CDR3 length: 14 residues. CDR3 sequence: CASAPGQGDSPLHF. CDR3 DNA sequence: TGTGCCAGTGCCCCGGGACAGGGAGATTCACCCCTCCACTTT. The variable domain in full, with the rest retrieved from reference TRBV19 and TRBJ1-6, is DGGITQSPKYLFRKEGQNVTLSCEQNLNHDAMYWYRQDPGQGLRLIYYSQIVNDFQKGDIAEGYSVSREKKESFPLTVTSAQKNPTAFYLCASAPGQGDSPLHFGNGTRLTVT.

The chain uses TRBV5-1 and TRBJ2-2; 7 nucleotides align to TRBD1. V was clipped by 0 bases and J by 4 bases; unmatched bases: 3. This CDR3 has 15 residues. Germline V gives CDR1 SGHRS, CDR2 YFSETQ. As DNA, the CDR3 is TGCGCCAGCAGCTTGGTGACAGGGATCACCGGGGAGCTGTTTTTT. It specifies CASSLVTGITGELFF.

The CDR3 region is CASSFSLAGNEQYF. CDR3 nucleotide sequence: TGTGCCAGCAGCTTTAGCCTAGCGGGAAACGAGCAGTACTTC. The chain couples TRBV7-2 to TRBJ2-7; 9 nucleotides match TRBD2. Trimming cost V 3 bases and J 5 bases; bases outside gene matches: 5. The CDR3 has 14 residues. Germline V gene data show CDR1 as SGHTA and CDR2 as FQGNSA. Full variable domain (remainder filled in from reference TRBV7-2 and TRBJ2-7): GAGVSQSPSNKVTEKGKDVELRCDPISGHTALYWYRQSLGQGLEFLIYFQGNSAPDKSGLPSDRFSAERTGGSVSTLTIQRTQQEDSAVYLCASSFSLAGNEQYFGPGTRLTVT.

This rearrangement joins TRBV3-1 (or the pseudogene TRBV3-2) to TRBJ2-7; 9 positions match TRBD2. Germline V gene lookup returns CDR1 LGHDT and CDR2 YNNKEL (reference sequence). The CDR3 extends over 16 amino acids. The V segment lost 3 bases and the J segment 2 bases; nucleotides outside the gene matches: 8. This CDR3 reads CASSQAGLAGTYEQYF. Here the CDR3 DNA reads TGTGCCAGCAGCCAGGCTGGGCTAGCGGGAACCTACGAGCAGTACTTC.